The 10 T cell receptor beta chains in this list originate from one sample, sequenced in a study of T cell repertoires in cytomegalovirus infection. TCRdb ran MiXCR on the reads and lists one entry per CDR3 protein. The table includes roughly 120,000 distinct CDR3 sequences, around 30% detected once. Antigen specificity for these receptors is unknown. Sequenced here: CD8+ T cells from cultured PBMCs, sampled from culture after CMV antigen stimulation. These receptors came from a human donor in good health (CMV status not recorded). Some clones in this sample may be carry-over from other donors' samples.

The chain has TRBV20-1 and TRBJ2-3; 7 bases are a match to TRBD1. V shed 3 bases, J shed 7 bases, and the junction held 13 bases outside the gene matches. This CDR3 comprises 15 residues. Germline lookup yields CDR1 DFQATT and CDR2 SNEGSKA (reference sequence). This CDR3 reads CSASRDDRVHHTQYF. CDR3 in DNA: TGCAGTGCTAGTCGGGACGACAGGGTTCATCATACGCAGTATTTT.

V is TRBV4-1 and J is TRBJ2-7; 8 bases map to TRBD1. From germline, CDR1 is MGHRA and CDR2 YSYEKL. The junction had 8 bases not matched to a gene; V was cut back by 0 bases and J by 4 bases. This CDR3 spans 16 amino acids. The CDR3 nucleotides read TGCGCCAGCAGCCAAGATCCCGGACAGGGAATTTACGAGCAGTACTTC. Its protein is CASSQDPGQGIYEQYF.

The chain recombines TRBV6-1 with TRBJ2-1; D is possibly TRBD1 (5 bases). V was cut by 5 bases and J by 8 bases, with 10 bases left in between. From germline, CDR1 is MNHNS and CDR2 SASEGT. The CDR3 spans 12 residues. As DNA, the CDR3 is TGTGCCAGCAGTCCCAGGGTTTATGAGCAGTTCTTC. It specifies CASSPRVYEQFF.

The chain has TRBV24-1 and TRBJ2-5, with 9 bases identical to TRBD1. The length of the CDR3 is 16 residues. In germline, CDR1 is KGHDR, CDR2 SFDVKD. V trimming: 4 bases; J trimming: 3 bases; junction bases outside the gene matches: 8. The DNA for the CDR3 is TGTGCCACCAGTGAGAACGACAGGGGGATAGAAGAGACCCAGTACTTC. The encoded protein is CATSENDRGIEETQYF.

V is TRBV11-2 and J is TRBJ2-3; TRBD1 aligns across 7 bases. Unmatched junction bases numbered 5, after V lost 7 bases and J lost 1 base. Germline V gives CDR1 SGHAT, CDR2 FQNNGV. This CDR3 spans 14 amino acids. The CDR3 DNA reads TGTGCCAGCATCCGGGACAGACGCACAGATACGCAGTATTTT. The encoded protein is CASIRDRRTDTQYF.

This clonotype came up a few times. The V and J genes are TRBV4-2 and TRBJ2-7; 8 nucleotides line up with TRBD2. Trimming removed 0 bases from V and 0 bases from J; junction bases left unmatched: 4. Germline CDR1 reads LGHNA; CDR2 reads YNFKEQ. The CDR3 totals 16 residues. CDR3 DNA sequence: TGTGCCAGCAGCCAAGAATTTAGCGGGGCCTCCTACGAGCAGTACTTC. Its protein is CASSQEFSGASYEQYF.

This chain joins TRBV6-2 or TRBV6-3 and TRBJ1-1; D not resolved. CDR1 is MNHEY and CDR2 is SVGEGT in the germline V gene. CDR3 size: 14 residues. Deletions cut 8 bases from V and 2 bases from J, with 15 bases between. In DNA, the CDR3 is TGTGCCAGCGGTCTCTCTCCGCCTAACACTGAAGCTTTCTTT. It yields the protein CASGLSPPNTEAFF.

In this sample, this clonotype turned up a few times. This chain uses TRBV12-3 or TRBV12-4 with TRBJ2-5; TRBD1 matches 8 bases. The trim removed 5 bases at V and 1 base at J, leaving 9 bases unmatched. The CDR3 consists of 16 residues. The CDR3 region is CASSLLDRDLQETQYF. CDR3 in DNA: TGTGCCAGCAGTCTCTTGGACAGGGACCTCCAAGAGACCCAGTACTTC.

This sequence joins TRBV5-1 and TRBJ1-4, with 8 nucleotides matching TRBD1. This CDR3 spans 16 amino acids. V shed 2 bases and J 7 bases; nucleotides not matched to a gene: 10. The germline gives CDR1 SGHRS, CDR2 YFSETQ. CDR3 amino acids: CASSFVAGQGLEKLFF. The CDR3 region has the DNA TGCGCCAGCAGCTTTGTTGCCGGACAGGGTCTTGAAAAACTGTTTTTT.

This chain's CDR3 is CASSLPASGGAVQPIDTQYF. CDR3 nucleotide sequence: TGTGCCAGCAGTTTACCGGCTAGCGGGGGGGCCGTACAGCCCATCGATACGCAGTATTTT. The J gene is TRBJ2-3, the V gene TRBV28; 12 bases align to TRBD2. This CDR3 region has 20 residues. Per germline, CDR1 MDHEN and CDR2 SYDVKM. Losses at the gene ends were 2 bases for V and 6 bases for J; bases not matched to a gene: 18.